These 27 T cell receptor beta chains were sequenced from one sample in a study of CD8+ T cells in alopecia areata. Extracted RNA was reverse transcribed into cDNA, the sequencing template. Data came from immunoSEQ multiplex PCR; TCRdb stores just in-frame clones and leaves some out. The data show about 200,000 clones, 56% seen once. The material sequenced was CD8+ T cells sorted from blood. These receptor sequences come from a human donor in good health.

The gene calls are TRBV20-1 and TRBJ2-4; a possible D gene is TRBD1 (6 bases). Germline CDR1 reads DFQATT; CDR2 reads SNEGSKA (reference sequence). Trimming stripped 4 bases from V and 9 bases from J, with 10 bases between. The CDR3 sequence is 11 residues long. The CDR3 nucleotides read TGCAGTGCTAAACAGGGCGGCATTCAGTACTTC. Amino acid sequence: CSAKQGGIQYF.

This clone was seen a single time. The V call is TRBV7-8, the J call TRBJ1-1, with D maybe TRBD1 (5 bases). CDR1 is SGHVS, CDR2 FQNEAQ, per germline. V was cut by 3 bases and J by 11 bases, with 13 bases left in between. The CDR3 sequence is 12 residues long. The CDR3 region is CASSFGAGMAFF. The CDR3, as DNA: TGTGCCAGCAGCTTCGGGGCCGGGATGGCTTTCTTT.

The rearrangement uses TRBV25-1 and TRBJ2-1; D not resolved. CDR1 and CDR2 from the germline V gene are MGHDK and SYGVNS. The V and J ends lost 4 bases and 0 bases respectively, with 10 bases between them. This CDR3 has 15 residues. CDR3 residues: CASSADLVSYNEQFF. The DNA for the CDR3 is TGTGCCAGCAGTGCCGACCTAGTCTCCTACAATGAGCAGTTCTTC.

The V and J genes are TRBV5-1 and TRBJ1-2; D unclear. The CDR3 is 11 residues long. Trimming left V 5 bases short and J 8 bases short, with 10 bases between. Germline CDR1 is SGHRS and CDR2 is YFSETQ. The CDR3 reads CASSGERGYTF. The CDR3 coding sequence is TGCGCCAGCAGTGGGGAGCGGGGCTACACCTTC. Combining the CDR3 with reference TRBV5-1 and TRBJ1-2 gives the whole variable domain KAGVTQTPRYLIKTRGQQVTLSCSPISGHRSVSWYQQTPGQGLQFLFEYFSETQRNKGNFPGRFSGRQFSNSRSEMNVSTLELGDSALYLCASSGERGYTFGSGTRLTVV.

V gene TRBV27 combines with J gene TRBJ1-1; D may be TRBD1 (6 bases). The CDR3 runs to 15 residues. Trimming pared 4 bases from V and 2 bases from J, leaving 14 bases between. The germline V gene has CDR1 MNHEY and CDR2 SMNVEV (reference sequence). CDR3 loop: CASSSNPTGNTEAFF. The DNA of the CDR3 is TGTGCCAGCAGTTCCAACCCGACAGGAAACACTGAAGCTTTCTTT.

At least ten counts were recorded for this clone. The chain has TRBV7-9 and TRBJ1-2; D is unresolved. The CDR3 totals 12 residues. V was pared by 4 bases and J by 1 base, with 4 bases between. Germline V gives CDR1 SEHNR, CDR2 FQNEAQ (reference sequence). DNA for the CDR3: TGTGCCAGCAGCTCTGTTAACTATGGCTACACCTTC. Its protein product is CASSSVNYGYTF.

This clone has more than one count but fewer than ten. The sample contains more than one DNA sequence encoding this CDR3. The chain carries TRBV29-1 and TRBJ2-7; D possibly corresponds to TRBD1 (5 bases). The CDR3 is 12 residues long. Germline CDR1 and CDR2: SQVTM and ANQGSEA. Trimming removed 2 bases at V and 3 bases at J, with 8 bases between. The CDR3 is CSVEIQDYEQYF. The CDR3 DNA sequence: TGCAGCGTTGAAATACAGGACTACGAGCAGTACTTC.

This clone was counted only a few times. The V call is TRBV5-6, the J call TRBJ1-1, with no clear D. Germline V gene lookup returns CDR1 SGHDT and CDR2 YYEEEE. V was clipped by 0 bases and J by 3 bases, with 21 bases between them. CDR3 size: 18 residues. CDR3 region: CASSLGSVVRVSDTEAFF. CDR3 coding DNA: TGTGCCAGCAGCTTGGGGTCTGTAGTGAGGGTCTCCGACACTGAAGCTTTCTTT.

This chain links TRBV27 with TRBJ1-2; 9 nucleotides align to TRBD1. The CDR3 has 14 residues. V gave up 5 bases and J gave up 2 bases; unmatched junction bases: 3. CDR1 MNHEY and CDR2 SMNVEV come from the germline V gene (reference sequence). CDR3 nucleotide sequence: TGTGCCAGCAGTCAGGGGACAGGGAACTATGGCTACACCTTC. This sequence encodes CASSQGTGNYGYTF.

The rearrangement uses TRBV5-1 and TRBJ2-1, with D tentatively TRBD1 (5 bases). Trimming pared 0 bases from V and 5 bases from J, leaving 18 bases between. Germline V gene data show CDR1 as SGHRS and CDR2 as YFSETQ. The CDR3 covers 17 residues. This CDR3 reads CASSLGKDSLQDNEQFF. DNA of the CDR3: TGCGCCAGCAGCTTGGGGAAAGACAGTCTCCAAGACAATGAGCAGTTCTTC.

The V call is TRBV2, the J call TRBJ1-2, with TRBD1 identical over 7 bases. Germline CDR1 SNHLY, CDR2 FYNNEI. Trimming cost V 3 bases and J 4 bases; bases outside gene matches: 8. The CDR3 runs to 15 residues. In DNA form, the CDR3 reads TGTGCCAGCAGTGACTCCGGGACAGACCTCTATGGCTACACCTTC. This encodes CASSDSGTDLYGYTF.

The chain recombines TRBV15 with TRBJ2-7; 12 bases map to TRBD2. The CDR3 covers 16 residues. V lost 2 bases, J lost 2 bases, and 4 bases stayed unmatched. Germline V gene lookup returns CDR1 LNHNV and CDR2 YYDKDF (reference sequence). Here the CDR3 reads CATSRRRTSGAYEQYF. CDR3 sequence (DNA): TGTGCCACCAGCAGAAGACGGACTAGCGGGGCCTACGAGCAGTACTTC.

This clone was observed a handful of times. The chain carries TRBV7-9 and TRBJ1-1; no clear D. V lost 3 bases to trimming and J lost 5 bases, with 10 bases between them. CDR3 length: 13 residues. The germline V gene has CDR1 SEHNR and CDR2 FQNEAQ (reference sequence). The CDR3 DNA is TGTGCCAGCAGCTTGAACGACGGGACTGAAGCTTTCTTT. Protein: CASSLNDGTEAFF.

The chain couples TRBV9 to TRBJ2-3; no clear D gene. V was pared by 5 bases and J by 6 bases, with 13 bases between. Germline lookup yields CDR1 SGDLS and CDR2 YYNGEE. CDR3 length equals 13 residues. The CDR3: CASSLGQRDTQYF. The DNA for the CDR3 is TGTGCCAGCAGTCTAGGGCAAAGGGATACGCAGTATTTT.

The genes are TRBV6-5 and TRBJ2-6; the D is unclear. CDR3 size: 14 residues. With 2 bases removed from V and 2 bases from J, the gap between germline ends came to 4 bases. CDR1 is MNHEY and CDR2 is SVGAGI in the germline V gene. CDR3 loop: CASSYGAGANVLTF. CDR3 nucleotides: TGTGCCAGCAGTTACGGTGCTGGGGCCAACGTCCTGACTTTC.

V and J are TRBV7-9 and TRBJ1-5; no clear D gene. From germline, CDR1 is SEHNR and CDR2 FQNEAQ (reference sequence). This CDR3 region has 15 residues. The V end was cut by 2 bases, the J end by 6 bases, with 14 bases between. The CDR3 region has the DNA TGTGCCAGCAGCTTATCAGCAGAACTTCTTCAGCCCCAGCATTTT. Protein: CASSLSAELLQPQHF.

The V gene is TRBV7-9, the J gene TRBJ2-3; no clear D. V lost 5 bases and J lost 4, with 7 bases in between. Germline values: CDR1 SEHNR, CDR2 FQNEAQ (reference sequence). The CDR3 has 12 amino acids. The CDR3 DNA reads TGTGCCAGCAGCCAGATCCCAGATACGCAGTATTTT. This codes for CASSQIPDTQYF.

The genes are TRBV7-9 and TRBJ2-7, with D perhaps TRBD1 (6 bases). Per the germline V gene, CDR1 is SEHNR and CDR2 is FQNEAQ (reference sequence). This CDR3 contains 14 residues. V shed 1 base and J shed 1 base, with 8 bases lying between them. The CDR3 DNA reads TGTGCCAGCAGCTTAGGCAGGGGATCCTACGAGCAGTACTTC. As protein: CASSLGRGSYEQYF.

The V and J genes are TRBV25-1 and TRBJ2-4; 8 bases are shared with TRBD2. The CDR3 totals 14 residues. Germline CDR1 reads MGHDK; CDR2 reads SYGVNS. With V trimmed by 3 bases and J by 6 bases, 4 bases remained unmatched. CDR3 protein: CASSEASGGNIQYF. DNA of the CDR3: TGTGCCAGCAGTGAGGCCAGCGGGGGAAACATTCAGTACTTC. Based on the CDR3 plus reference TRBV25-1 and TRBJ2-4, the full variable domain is EADIYQTPRYLVIGTGKKITLECSQTMGHDKMYWYQQDPGMELHLIHYSYGVNSTEKGDLSSESTVSRIRTEHFPLTLESARPSHTSQYLCASSEASGGNIQYFGAGTRLSVL.

The CDR3 here is CASSPLGVLSHTEAFF. The CDR3 DNA reads TGTGCCAGCAGCCCTCTAGGTGTTCTGAGTCACACTGAAGCTTTCTTT. The chain couples TRBV7-9 to TRBJ1-1; no clear D gene. Germline V lookup: CDR1 SEHNR, CDR2 FQNEAQ (reference sequence). Trimming shortened V by 5 bases and J by 3 bases, and 19 bases separated the two germline ends. This CDR3 is 16 amino acids long.

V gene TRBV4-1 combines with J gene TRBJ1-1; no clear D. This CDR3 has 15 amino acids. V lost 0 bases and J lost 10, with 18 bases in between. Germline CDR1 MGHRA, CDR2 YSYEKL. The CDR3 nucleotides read TGCGCCAGCAGCCAAGAAAGTACAGCGGTAGCTGGAGCTTTCTTT. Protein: CASSQESTAVAGAFF.

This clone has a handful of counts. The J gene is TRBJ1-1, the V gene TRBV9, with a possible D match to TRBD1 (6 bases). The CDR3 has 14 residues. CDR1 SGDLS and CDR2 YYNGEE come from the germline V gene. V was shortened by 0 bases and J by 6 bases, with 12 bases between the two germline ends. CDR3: CASSVGNRVPEAFF. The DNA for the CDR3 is TGTGCCAGCAGCGTAGGTAACAGGGTCCCTGAAGCTTTCTTT.

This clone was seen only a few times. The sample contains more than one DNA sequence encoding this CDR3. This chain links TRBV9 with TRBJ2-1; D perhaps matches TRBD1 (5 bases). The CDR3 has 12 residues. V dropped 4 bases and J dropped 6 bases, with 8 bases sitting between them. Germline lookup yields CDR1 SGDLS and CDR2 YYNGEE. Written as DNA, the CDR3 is TGTGCCAGCAGCTTAAGGGGCAATGAGCAGTTCTTC. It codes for CASSLRGNEQFF.

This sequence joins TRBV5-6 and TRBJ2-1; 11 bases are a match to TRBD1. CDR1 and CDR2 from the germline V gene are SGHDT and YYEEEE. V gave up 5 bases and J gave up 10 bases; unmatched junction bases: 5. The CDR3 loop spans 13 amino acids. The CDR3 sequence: CASRGQGGREQFF. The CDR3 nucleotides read TGTGCCAGCAGGGGACAGGGGGGGCGCGAGCAGTTCTTC.

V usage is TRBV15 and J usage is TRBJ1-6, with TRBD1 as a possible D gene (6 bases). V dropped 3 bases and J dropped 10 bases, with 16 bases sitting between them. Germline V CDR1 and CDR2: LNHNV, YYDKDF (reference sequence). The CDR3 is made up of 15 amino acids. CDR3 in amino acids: CATSRGSGGESPLHF. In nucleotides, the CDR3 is TGTGCCACCAGCAGGGGGTCGGGGGGCGAGTCACCCCTCCACTTT.

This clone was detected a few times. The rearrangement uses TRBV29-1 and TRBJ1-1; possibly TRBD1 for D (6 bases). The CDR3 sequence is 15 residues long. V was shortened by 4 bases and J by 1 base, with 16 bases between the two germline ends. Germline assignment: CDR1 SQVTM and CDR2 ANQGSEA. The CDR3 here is CSVAPLRTANTEAFF. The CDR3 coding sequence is TGCAGCGTTGCTCCTCTGAGGACAGCGAACACTGAAGCTTTCTTT.

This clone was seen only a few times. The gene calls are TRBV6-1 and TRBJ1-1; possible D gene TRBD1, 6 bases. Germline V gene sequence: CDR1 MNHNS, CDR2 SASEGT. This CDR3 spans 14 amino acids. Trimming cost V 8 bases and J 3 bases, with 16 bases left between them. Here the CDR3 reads CASGREGGDTEAFF. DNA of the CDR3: TGTGCCAGCGGTCGAGAGGGGGGTGACACTGAAGCTTTCTTT.